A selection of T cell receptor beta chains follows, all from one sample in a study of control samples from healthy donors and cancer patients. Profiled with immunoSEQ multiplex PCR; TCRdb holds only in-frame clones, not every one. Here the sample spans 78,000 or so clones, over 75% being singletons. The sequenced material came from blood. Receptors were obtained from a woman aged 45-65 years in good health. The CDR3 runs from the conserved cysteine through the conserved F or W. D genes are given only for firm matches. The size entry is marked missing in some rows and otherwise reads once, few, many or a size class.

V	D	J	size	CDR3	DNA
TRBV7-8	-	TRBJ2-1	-	CASSWVAGNEQFF	TGTGCCAGCAGCTGGGTCGCGGGGAATGAGCAGTTCTTC
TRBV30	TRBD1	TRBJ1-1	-	CARDREGTEAFF	TGTGCCCGAGACAGGGAAGGGACTGAAGCTTTCTTT
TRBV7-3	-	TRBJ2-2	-	CASSPSDHMGTGELFF	TGTGCCAGCAGCCCATCGGACCACATGGGGACCGGGGAGCTGTTTTTT
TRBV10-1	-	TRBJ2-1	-	CASSETSTRDEQFF	TGCGCCAGCAGTGAAACTAGCACCAGAGATGAGCAGTTCTTC
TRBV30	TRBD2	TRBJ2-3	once	CASRSGTSNTDTQYF	TGTGCCTCTCGATCCGGGACTAGCAACACAGATACGCAGTATTTT
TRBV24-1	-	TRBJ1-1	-	CATSDSRMNTEAFF	TGTGCCACCAGTGATTCTAGGATGAACACTGAAGCTTTCTTT
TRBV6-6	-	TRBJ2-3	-	CASSYSGGVDTQYF	TGTGCCAGCAGTTACTCGGGGGGCGTGGATACGCAGTATTTT
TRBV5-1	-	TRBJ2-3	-	CASSHPTDTQYF	TGCGCCAGCAGCCACCCCACAGATACGCAGTATTTT
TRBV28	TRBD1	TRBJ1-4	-	CASSFGTVDEKLFF	TGTGCCAGCAGTTTCGGGACAGTCGATGAAAAACTGTTTTTT
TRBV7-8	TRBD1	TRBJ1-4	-	CASSLTGAREKLFF	TGTGCCAGCAGCTTGACAGGGGCCCGAGAAAAACTGTTTTTT
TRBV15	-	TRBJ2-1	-	CATSRDRSRPRLNEQFF	TGTGCCACCAGCAGAGACCGAAGCCGACCACGGTTGAATGAGCAGTTCTTC
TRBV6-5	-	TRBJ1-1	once	CASSYSGSLNTEAFF	TGTGCCAGCAGTTACTCAGGCAGCTTGAACACTGAAGCTTTCTTT
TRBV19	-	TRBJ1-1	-	CASSGVDSQDTEAFF	TGTGCCAGTAGTGGCGTAGACAGTCAGGACACTGAAGCTTTCTTT
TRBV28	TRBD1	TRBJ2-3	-	CASSLSGQGASTDTQYF	TGTGCCAGCAGTTTATCCGGACAGGGGGCTAGCACAGATACGCAGTATTTT
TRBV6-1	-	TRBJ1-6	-	CASSDSGAANSPLHF	TGTGCCAGCAGTGATTCGGGGGCCGCTAATTCACCCCTCCACTTT
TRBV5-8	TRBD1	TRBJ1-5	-	CASRTGQSNQPQHF	TGTGCCAGCAGGACAGGGCAGAGCAATCAGCCCCAGCATTTT
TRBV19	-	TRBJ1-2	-	CASSFRDVGGYTF	TGTGCCAGTAGTTTCCGGGACGTGGGAGGCTACACCTTC
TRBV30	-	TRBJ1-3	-	CAWSAGNTIYF	TGTGCCTGGAGTGCCGGAAACACCATATATTTT
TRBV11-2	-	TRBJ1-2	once	CASSLGFSNYGYTF	TGTGCCAGCAGCCTAGGGTTCTCTAACTATGGCTACACCTTC
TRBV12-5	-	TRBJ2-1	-	CASGLEGAGEQFF	TGTGCTAGTGGTTTGGAGGGAGCGGGTGAGCAGTTCTTC
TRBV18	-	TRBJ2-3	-	CASSPRATDTQYF	TGTGCCAGCTCACCAAGAGCGACAGATACGCAGTATTTT
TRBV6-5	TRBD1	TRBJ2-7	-	CATPTGGGNSYEQYF	TGTGCCACCCCGACAGGGGGCGGAAACTCCTACGAGCAGTACTTC
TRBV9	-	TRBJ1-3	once	CASSVSGVSSGNTIYF	TGTGCCAGCAGCGTATCTGGGGTCAGCTCTGGAAACACCATATATTTT
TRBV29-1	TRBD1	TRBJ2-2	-	CSVTGGTGELFF	TGCAGCGTGACAGGGGGCACCGGGGAGCTGTTTTTT
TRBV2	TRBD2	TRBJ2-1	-	CASSERTSGSYEQFF	TGTGCCAGCAGTGAAAGGACTAGCGGGAGCTATGAGCAGTTCTTC
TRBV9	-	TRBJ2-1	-	CASSVSGLSYNEQFF	TGTGCCAGCAGCGTGAGCGGTCTCTCCTACAATGAGCAGTTCTTC
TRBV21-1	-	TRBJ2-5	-	CASSKRGTEQETQYF	TGTGCCAGCAGCAAAAGGGGGACAGAGCAAGAGACCCAGTACTTC
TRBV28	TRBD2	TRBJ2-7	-	CASSAGDRREQYF	TGTGCCAGCTCCGCGGGAGATCGACGCGAGCAGTACTTC
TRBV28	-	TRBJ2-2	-	CASSNDLVGTGELFF	TGTGCCAGCAGTAACGATCTAGTGGGCACCGGGGAGCTGTTTTTT
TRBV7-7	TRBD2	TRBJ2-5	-	CASSLAGGPSETQYF	TGTGCTAGCAGCTTAGCGGGAGGGCCCTCGGAGACCCAGTACTTC
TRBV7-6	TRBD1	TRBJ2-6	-	CASSPQGAAGANVLTF	TGTGCCAGCAGCCCACAGGGGGCTGCTGGGGCCAACGTCCTGACTTTC
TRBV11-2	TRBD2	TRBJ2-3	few	CASSLAAGGPGDTQYF	TGTGCCAGCAGCTTAGCAGCGGGAGGGCCGGGAGATACGCAGTATTTT
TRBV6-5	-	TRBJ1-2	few	CASSYSPGGVDGYTF	TGTGCCAGCAGTTACTCACCTGGCGGCGTCGATGGCTACACCTTC
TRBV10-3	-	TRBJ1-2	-	CAISDRGWAGYTF	TGTGCCATCAGTGATCGGGGGTGGGCCGGCTACACCTTC
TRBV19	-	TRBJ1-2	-	CASGRGGGYTF	TGTGCCAGTGGAAGAGGAGGAGGCTACACCTTC
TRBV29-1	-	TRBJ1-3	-	CSVGMGRVSGNTIYF	TGCAGCGTTGGAATGGGACGGGTCTCTGGAAACACCATATATTTT
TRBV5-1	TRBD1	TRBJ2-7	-	CASSSHARDRAHYEQYF	TGCGCCAGCAGCTCACATGCCCGGGACAGGGCGCACTACGAGCAGTACTTC
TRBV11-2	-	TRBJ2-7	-	CASSSDVSYEQYF	TGTGCCAGCAGCTCCGACGTTTCCTACGAGCAGTACTTC
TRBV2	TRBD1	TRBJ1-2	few	CASRAQGASYGYTF	TGTGCCAGCAGGGCACAGGGGGCAAGCTATGGCTACACCTTC
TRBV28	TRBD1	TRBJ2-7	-	CASSRQGTPYEQYF	TGTGCCAGCAGCCGACAGGGGACTCCCTACGAGCAGTACTTC
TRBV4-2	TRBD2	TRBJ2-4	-	CASSQDLRSLAGHKNIQYF	TGTGCCAGCAGCCAAGATTTAAGGAGTCTAGCGGGACACAAAAACATTCAGTACTTC
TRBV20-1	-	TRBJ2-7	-	CSASQGMAYEQYF	TGCAGTGCTAGTCAGGGTATGGCCTACGAGCAGTACTTC
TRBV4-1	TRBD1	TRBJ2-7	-	CASSHTSGTGAYEQYF	TGCGCCAGCAGCCATACTTCCGGGACAGGCGCCTACGAGCAGTACTTC
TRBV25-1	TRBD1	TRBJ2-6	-	CASSGGQASSGANVLTF	TGTGCCAGCAGTGGAGGACAGGCTAGCTCTGGGGCCAACGTCCTGACTTTC
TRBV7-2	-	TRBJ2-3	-	CASSLARSASAISDTQYF	TGTGCCAGCAGCTTAGCTCGCTCGGCTAGCGCAATTTCAGATACGCAGTATTTT
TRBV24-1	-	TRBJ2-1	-	CATSEGEFNEQFF	TGTGCCACCAGTGAAGGAGAGTTCAATGAGCAGTTCTTC
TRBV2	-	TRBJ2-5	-	CASRAQGLAETQYF	TGTGCCAGCAGGGCCCAGGGGTTGGCGGAGACCCAGTACTTC